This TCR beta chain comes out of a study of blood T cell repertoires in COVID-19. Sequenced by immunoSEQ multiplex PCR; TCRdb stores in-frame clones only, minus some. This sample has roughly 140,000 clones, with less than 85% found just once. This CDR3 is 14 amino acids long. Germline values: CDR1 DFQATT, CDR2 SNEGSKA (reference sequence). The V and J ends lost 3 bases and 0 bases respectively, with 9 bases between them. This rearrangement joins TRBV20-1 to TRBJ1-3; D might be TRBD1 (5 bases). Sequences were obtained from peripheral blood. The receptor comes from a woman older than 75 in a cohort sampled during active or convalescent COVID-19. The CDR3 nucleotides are TGCAGTGCTAGTCCGGACAACTCTGGAAACACCATATATTTT. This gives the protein CSASPDNSGNTIYF.